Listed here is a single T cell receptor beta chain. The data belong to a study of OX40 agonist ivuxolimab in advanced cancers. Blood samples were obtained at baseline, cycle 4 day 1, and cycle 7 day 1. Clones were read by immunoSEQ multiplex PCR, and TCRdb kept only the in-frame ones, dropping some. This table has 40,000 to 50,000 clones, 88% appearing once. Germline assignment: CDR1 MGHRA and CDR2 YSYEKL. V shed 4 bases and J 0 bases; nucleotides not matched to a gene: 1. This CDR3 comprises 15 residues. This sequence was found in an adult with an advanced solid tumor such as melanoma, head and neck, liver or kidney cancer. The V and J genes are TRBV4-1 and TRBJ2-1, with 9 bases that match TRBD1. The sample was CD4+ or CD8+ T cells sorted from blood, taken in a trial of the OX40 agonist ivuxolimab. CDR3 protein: CASSPTGGSYNEQFF. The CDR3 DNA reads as TGCGCCAGCAGCCCGACAGGGGGCTCCTACAATGAGCAGTTCTTC.